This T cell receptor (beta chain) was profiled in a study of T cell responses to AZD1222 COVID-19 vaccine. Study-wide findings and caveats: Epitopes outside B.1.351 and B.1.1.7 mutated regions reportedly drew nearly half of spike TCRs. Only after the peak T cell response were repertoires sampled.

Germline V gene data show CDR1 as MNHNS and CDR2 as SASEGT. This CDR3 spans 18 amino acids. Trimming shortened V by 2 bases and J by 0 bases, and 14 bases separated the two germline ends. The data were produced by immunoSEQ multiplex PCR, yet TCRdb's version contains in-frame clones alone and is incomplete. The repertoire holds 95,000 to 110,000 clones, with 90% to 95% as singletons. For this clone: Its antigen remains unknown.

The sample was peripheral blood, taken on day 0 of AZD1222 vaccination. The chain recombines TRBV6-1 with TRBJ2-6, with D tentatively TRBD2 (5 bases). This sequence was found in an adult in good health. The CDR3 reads CASSESWTGLSGANVLTF. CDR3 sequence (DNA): TGTGCCAGCAGTGAAAGCTGGACTGGACTCTCTGGGGCCAACGTCCTGACTTTC.